Below, one T cell receptor beta chain is given with its context. Its target is unknown. Generated by immunoSEQ multiplex PCR, the TCRdb table keeps only in-frame clones and is missing some. Of tens of thousands of clones in the sample, 88% are singletons; the top ten hold 6.9%. This sample was included in a study of T cell responses to AZD1222 COVID-19 vaccine. The CDR3 has 18 amino acids. V lost 3 bases and J lost 4; bases outside the gene matches: 17. Study-wide results and caveats: Close to half of spike-specific TCRs reportedly recognize unmutated variant regions. There were repertoire samples only from the period after the peak T cell response. Clonal diversity may have been underestimated, and the donors were mostly white British, with more females than males.

The analysis combined second doses at about 4 or about 12 weeks. The gene calls are TRBV23-1 and TRBJ2-7, with 8 nucleotides matching TRBD1. TRBV23-1 is classed as an ORF, of uncertain function. Sample: peripheral blood, taken 28 days after the second AZD1222 dose. The source of this sequence is an adult who received the AZD1222 COVID-19 vaccine. The CDR3 is CASSQPYLDGQGKYEQYF. CDR3 nucleotides: TGCGCCAGCAGTCAGCCTTATCTAGACGGACAGGGCAAGTACGAGCAGTACTTC.